The entry below gives a single T cell receptor beta chain sequence along with its context. Its antigen is currently unknown. Sequencing was performed with immunoSEQ multiplex PCR; in TCRdb, only in-frame clones are kept and a portion is missing. This table has more than 55,000 clones, roughly four fifths appearing once. The data are from a study of OX40 agonist ivuxolimab in advanced cancers. Study conclusions and caveats: Clones of CD4+ and CD8+ blood T cells grew by week 6 at doses of 0.1 to 3.0 mg/kg.

The CDR3 is made up of 15 amino acids. CDR1 is SGHAT and CDR2 is FQNNGV in the germline V gene. Trimming removed 4 bases from V and 7 bases from J; junction bases left unmatched: 6. People who had autoimmune disease history or systemic immunosuppression were excluded. The source material was CD4+ or CD8+ T cells sorted from blood, sampled in a trial of the OX40 agonist ivuxolimab. This clonotype was sampled from an adult with an advanced solid tumor such as melanoma, head and neck, liver or kidney cancer. This chain connects TRBV11-2 to TRBJ2-1; 11 bases are shared with TRBD1. CDR3 bases: TGTGCCAGCAGCTCGGGTGGACAGGGGGCGAATGAGCAGTTCTTC. This sequence encodes CASSSGGQGANEQFF.